This T cell receptor (beta chain) was identified in a study of technical replicates of blood from several donors. This CDR3 is built from 14 residues. The germline V and J ends were trimmed by 3 bases and 0 bases, with 9 bases remaining between them. Germline V gene sequence: CDR1 SGDLS, CDR2 YYNGEE. Here immunoSEQ multiplex PCR was the method, and the copy in TCRdb shows in-frame clones only, minus some. This sample yields about 85,000 clones, of which about 95% are seen a single time; about 0.25% belongs to the top ten. Sequencing input: T cells isolated from PBMCs. This clonotype originated in a human donor in good health. The chain employs TRBV9 and TRBJ1-1; D unclear. The CDR3 loop reads CASSAHGLNTEAFF. The CDR3 DNA follows: TGTGCCAGCAGCGCACATGGCTTGAACACTGAAGCTTTCTTT.